The present T cell receptor beta chain was sequenced within a study of shared clonotypes between healthy human individuals. Turning to the study itself: CD4 naive and CD4 memory each took three plates per donor, while CD8 naive took two and CD8 memory one. Study-level points and caveats: Between several donors, naive CD4 clonotypes were shared at a level of around 4.9%.

Naive CD8 cells lacked CD45RO, underwent positive selection for CCR7 and left out terminally differentiated effector memory CD45RA+ cells. About this clone itself: Antigen unknown.

DNA at 200 ng, 25,000 to 35,000 T cell genomes, went into sorted-subset replicate PCRs. Some clones are missing from TCRdb's copy, which holds only in-frame ones; the method was immunoSEQ multiplex PCR. This sample carries about 2.1 million clones, roughly 91% of them seen once, and the ten largest clones take over 1.5%. The length of the CDR3 is 14 residues. V was pared by 3 bases and J by 11 bases, with 16 bases between. The V gene's germline CDR1 is PRHDT and CDR2 FYEKMQ (reference sequence). The clonotype originates from a man aged 18 to 35 in good health. Some clones in this sample may be carry-over from other donors' samples. Source material: naive CD8+ T cells from PBMCs. This chain links TRBV13 with TRBJ2-2; possible D gene TRBD1, 5 bases. The chain's CDR3 is CASSFPGLRLELFF. DNA of the CDR3: TGTGCCAGCAGCTTTCCAGGGTTGCGGCTAGAGCTGTTTTTT.